What follows describes a single TCR beta chain. Its antigen target is currently unknown. No base quality values were provided; no much bigger clone lies one nucleotide off. Whole blood was collected in K2EDTA tubes by collaborating institutions according to the institutions' own protocols. For TCRbeta analysis, collaborator samples were shipped as frozen whole blood, as isolated PBMCs, or as DNA extracted from either sample type. TCRbeta CDR3 regions were amplified from genomic DNA by means of the immunoSEQ Assay, a bias-controlled multiplex PCR. The authors' pipeline ran thus. Within the assay, amplification of reference gene primers was used to estimate how many nucleated cells each sample contained. To quantify the absolute abundance of each unique TCRbeta CDR3 rearrangement, sequence reads were collapsed and filtered. For each sample, productive Simpson clonality was calculated as the square root of Simpson's diversity index over productive rearrangements. TCRdb retrieved this table from immuneACCESS and kept in-frame rearrangements only. Not all clones are present; in checked studies, unresolved V genes account for under half, and no reason is known for the remainder. The D gene and trimming were derived from the DNA, and the V and J assignments and clone size from that table. This sample is represented by some 31,000 clones; about 91% of them were singletons. Around 2.4% of the sample rests with the top ten.

From cysteine to phenylalanine, the CDR3 is 16 amino acids long. Here the CDR3 DNA is all that survives: 48 bases in frame from base 1. The junction carries 15 bases between V and J, which are trimmed by 3 bases and 0 bases respectively. As encoded in the germline V gene, CDR1 is SGDLS while CDR2 is YYNGEE. The record originates from a study of blood T cell repertoires in COVID-19 (dated by TCRdb to between 2020 and 2021). Background for the entire study: Samples from collaborators originated in the United States, Italy and Spain and spanned both the acute and convalescent phases of COVID-19. Sample metadata almost always included a de-identified subject ID, COVID-19 status, age in years and sex. The dataset comprised deeply sampled blood TCRbeta repertoires from subjects exposed to, actively infected with, or recovered from COVID-19. A freely available public database, intended as a resource for researchers studying the immune response to SARS-CoV-2, is where the repertoires were released. HLA class I and class II types, where available, came from metadata supplied by the sample provider rather than from assay-based typing. Samples were obtained from the ongoing ImmuneRACE study (first 160 participants) and from about 1,300 subjects provided by 6 global collaborators. The prospective study material was composed of cDNA or gDNA derived from T cells, B-cell-depleted T cells, or PBMCs. Points the paper makes about the study in general: Clinical and demographic metadata were provided uncurated, with the amount varying by source and participant.

Recombination connected TRBV9 to TRBJ1-1; TRBD1 might be the D gene, on 6 matching bases. Sequencing used peripheral blood. The sequence was collected from a man aged 45 to 65 with active COVID-19. The CDR3 region: CASSGGSQGLNTEAFF. The base sequence is TGTGCCAGCAGCGGGGGATCACAGGGATTGAACACTGAAGCTTTCTTT.